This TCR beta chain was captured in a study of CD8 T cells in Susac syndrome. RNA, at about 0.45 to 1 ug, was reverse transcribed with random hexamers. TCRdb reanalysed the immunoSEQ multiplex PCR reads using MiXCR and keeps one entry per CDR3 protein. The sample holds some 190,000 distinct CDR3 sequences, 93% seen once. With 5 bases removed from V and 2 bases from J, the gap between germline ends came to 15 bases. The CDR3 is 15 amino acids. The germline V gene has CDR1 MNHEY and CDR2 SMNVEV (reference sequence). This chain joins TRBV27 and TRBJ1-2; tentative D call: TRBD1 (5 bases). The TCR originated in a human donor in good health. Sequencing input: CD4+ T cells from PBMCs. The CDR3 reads CASSADPGRNYGYTF. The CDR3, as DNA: TGTGCCAGCAGTGCGGACCCAGGGAGGAACTATGGCTACACCTTC.